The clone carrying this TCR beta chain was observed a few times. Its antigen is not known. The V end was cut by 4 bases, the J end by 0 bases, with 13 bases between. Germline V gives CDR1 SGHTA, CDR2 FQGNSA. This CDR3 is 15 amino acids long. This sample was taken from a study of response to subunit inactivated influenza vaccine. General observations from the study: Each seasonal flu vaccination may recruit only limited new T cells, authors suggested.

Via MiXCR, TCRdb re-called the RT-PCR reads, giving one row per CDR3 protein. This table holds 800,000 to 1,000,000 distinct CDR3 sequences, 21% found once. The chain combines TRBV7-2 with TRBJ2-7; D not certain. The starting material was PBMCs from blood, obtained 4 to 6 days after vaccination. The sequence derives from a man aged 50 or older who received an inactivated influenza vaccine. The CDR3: CASSYATLSSYEQYF. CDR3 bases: TGTGCCAGCAGCTATGCGACTTTGAGCTCCTACGAGCAGTACTTC.